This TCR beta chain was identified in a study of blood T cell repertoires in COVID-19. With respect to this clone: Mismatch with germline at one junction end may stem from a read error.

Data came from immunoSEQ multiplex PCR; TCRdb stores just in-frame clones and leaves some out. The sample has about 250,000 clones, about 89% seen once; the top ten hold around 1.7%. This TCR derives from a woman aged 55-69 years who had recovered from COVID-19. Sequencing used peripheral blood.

CDR3 residues: CASSSPTRGFNF. The CDR3 DNA reads as TGTGCCAGCAGTTCTCCAACCAGGGGCTTTAATTTT. V gene TRBV12-3 or TRBV12-4 combines with J gene TRBJ1-3; a weak D match, TRBD1 (6 bases). This CDR3 is 12 amino acids long.